The 10 T cell receptor beta chains listed next were all sequenced from one sample in a study of blood T cells in healthy people across ages. Through a sample-barcoded 5' primer and a J-beta primer mix, a second PCR was run for roughly 6 to 12 cycles. From the 5' RACE reads, TCRdb called clonotypes with MiXCR, one entry per CDR3 protein. The data contain 1.5 million to 2 million distinct CDR3 sequences, roughly a third of them singletons. The sequenced sample consisted of blood. These receptors all stem from a woman in her 30s in good health.

V usage is TRBV4-1 and J usage is TRBJ2-3, with TRBD2 identical over 14 bases. With V trimmed by 4 bases and J by 2 bases, 8 bases remained unmatched. The CDR3 has 18 residues. The germline V gene has CDR1 MGHRA and CDR2 YSYEKL. CDR3 protein: CASSPIRLAGGPTDTQYF. CDR3 bases: TGCGCCAGCAGCCCCATTCGACTAGCGGGAGGGCCCACAGATACGCAGTATTTT.

This clonotype has just a few counts. The rearrangement uses TRBV7-9 and TRBJ1-2; 11 bases fit TRBD1. CDR1 and CDR2 from the germline V gene are SEHNR and FQNEAQ (reference sequence). The V gene end was trimmed by 5 bases and the J gene end by 3 bases; junction bases not matched to a gene: 5. This CDR3 is built from 15 residues. The DNA of the CDR3 is TGTGCCAGCAGCCACGGGACAGGGGGAGACTATGGCTACACCTTC. It specifies CASSHGTGGDYGYTF.

The chain joins TRBV2 to TRBJ1-1, with D perhaps matching TRBD1 (5 bases). V dropped 8 bases and J dropped 5 bases, with 15 bases sitting between them. This CDR3 is built from 13 residues. Per the germline V gene, CDR1 is SNHLY and CDR2 is FYNNEI. CDR3 in amino acids: CASLSQEGTEAFF. CDR3 bases: TGTGCCAGCCTTAGCCAGGAGGGGACTGAAGCTTTCTTT.

The sample holds a few counts of this clonotype. This sequence joins TRBV7-9 and TRBJ2-5; no clear D gene. Trimming took 1 base from V and 2 from J, leaving 14 bases between them. Germline assignment: CDR1 SEHNR and CDR2 FQNEAQ (reference sequence). The CDR3 extends over 16 amino acids. The CDR3 DNA reads as TGTGCCAGCAGCTTAGAACGACGAGCGCCACAAGAGACCCAGTACTTC. The encoded protein is CASSLERRAPQETQYF.

Worth noting for this clonotype: The junction departs from germline at one end; a sequencing error may be responsible. The chain joins TRBV20-1 to TRBJ2-4, with TRBD1 as a possible D gene (5 bases). Gene TRBJ2-7 matches the end of the DNA better, so the J call may be wrong. There are 12 residues in the CDR3. The V gene's germline CDR1 is DFQATT and CDR2 SNEGSKA (reference sequence). CDR3 sequence: CRARTDTYEQYF. The CDR3 DNA sequence: TGCAGAGCTAGGACGGACACCTACGAGCAGTACTTC.

This clonotype was counted only a few times. V usage is TRBV12-3 or TRBV12-4 and J usage is TRBJ2-1; TRBD1 agrees at 8 bases. The CDR3 consists of 14 residues. V lost 7 bases and J lost 5; bases outside the gene matches: 7. The CDR3 sequence is CASTFGQGHNEQFF. The CDR3 DNA is TGTGCCAGCACCTTCGGACAGGGACACAATGAGCAGTTCTTC.

This clonotype has more than one count but fewer than ten. V usage is TRBV25-1 and J usage is TRBJ1-5; D remains ambiguous. Germline V gives CDR1 MGHDK, CDR2 SYGVNS. This CDR3 is 15 amino acids long. The V end lost 5 bases, the J end lost 6 bases, and 17 bases lay between the germline ends. The CDR3 here is CASSPSGSKGQPQHF. CDR3 nucleotide sequence: TGTGCCAGCAGTCCTTCGGGTAGCAAGGGTCAGCCCCAGCATTTT.

This clonotype occurred many times. The chain combines TRBV6-1 with TRBJ1-5, with D unclear. The CDR3 loop spans 14 amino acids. CDR1 is MNHNS, CDR2 SASEGT, per germline. V was trimmed by 2 bases and J by 0 bases, leaving 5 bases between them. The CDR3 protein is CASSELGSNQPQHF. The CDR3 nucleotides read TGTGCCAGCAGTGAACTGGGTAGCAATCAGCCCCAGCATTTT.

The V and J genes are TRBV7-2 and TRBJ1-4; maybe TRBD1 (6 bases). CDR1 and CDR2 (germline): SGHTA, FQGNSA. The CDR3 spans 15 residues. V was trimmed by 1 base and J by 8 bases, leaving 14 bases between them. For the CDR3, the DNA is TGTGCCAGCAGCTTAGTAACAGGGTTAAGGGAAAAACTGTTTTTT. Encoded protein: CASSLVTGLREKLFF.

This clonotype was picked up a small number of times. Compared with germline, one end of the junction differs, possibly owing to a read error. The chain uses TRBV6-2 or TRBV6-3 and TRBJ2-4; 7 bases map to TRBD2. Germline-derived CDR1 and CDR2 are MNHEY and SVGEGT. The CDR3 loop spans 15 amino acids. DNA for the CDR3: TGTACCAGCAGTTACTCGAGTAGCGGGAAAAACATTCAGTACTTC. This codes for CTSSYSSSGKNIQYF.